Listed below are T cell receptor beta chains from one sample, sequenced in a study of response to subunit inactivated influenza vaccine. TCRdb re-derived calls from the RT-PCR reads in MiXCR, one entry per CDR3 protein. Found here are about 520,000 distinct CDR3 sequences, roughly 9.8% of them singletons; the top ten hold roughly 12%. The sequenced sample was PBMCs from blood, obtained about 6 weeks after vaccination. The receptors were gathered from a man in his fifties who received an inactivated influenza vaccine. CDR3s include the opening cysteine and the closing phenylalanine or tryptophan. D genes are given only for firm matches. Not every row has a clone size; where given, it reads once, few, many or a size class.

V gene,clone size,J gene,D gene,CDR3 protein,CDR3 DNA
TRBV10-3,.,TRBJ2-1,TRBD1,CAIRNTGGAYNEQFF,TGTGCCATCAGGAACACAGGGGGCGCTTACAATGAGCAGTTCTTC
TRBV4-3,few,TRBJ1-1,TRBD1,CASSQDVSGTGAFF,TGCGCCAGCAGCCAAGACGTATCCGGGACAGGGGCTTTCTTT
TRBV15,.,TRBJ2-3,TRBD2,CATSRWTSGGLTDTQYF,TGTGCCACCAGCCGCTGGACTAGCGGGGGTCTCACAGATACGCAGTATTTT
TRBV12-3/TRBV12-4,.,TRBJ2-3,.,CASSLSIDTQYF,TGTGCCAGCAGTTTATCAATAGATACGCAGTATTTT
TRBV7-8,.,TRBJ2-4,TRBD2,CDSSLTSSGGGPIQYF,TGTGACAGCAGCTTAACGTCGAGCGGGGGAGGTCCCATTCAGTACTTC
TRBV7-3,many,TRBJ2-3,TRBD2,CASSFLAATDTQYF,TGTGCCAGCAGCTTCCTAGCGGCCACAGATACGCAGTATTTT
TRBV6-5,few,TRBJ1-2,.,CASSYVSSGVVDYGYTF,TGTGCCAGCAGTTACGTTTCTTCCGGGGTAGTGGACTATGGCTACACCTTC
TRBV29-1,.,TRBJ2-5,.,CSVAGTRDSPETQYF,TGCAGCGTAGCCGGGACTCGGGACTCTCCAGAGACCCAGTACTTC
TRBV12-3/TRBV12-4,many,TRBJ1-3,TRBD1,CASRPGQGATGNTIYF,TGTGCCAGCAGACCGGGACAGGGGGCGACTGGAAACACCATATATTTT
TRBV12-3/TRBV12-4,.,TRBJ2-1,TRBD2,CASTGGLADYNEQFF,TGTGCCAGCACCGGGGGACTAGCGGACTACAATGAGCAGTTCTTC
TRBV6-2/TRBV6-3,.,TRBJ1-6,.,CASSSNPGLVVSPLHF,TGTGCCAGCAGTTCAAATCCGGGACTGGTAGTTTCACCCCTCCACTTT
TRBV5-1,.,TRBJ2-3,TRBD1,CASSLVTRTGSNFFTDTQYF,TGCGCCAGCAGCTTGGTTACTCGGACAGGGTCAAATTTTTTCACAGATACGCAGTATTTT
TRBV15,many,TRBJ1-5,TRBD1,CATSRQGDHQPQHF,TGTGCCACCAGCAGACAGGGGGATCATCAGCCCCAGCATTTT
TRBV6-1,few,TRBJ2-3,.,CASSTDGGPDTQYF,TGTGCCAGCAGTACGGATGGCGGTCCAGATACGCAGTATTTT
TRBV15,.,TRBJ2-3,.,CATSRESVSSTDTQYF,TGTGCCACCAGCAGAGAATCAGTCTCTAGCACAGATACGCAGTATTTT
TRBV6-1,many,TRBJ1-4,TRBD1,CASSDGQGLELFF,TGTGCCAGCAGTGACGGACAGGGCCTAGAACTGTTTTTT
TRBV30,.,TRBJ2-1,TRBD1,CACKPLDRVHEQFF,TGTGCCTGTAAACCCCTCGACAGGGTCCATGAGCAGTTCTTC
TRBV20-1,few,TRBJ1-6,TRBD1,CSARAGTGLSSPLHF,TGCAGTGCTAGGGCCGGGACAGGGCTAAGTTCACCCCTCCACTTT
TRBV7-2,.,TRBJ2-6,.,CASSPSVANVLTF,TGTGCCAGCAGCCCATCGGTGGCCAACGTCCTGACTTTC
TRBV12-3/TRBV12-4,.,TRBJ2-5,.,CASSRGTARSGATQYF,TGTGCCAGCAGTCGGGGCACCGCTAGGAGCGGAGCCACCCAGTACTTC
TRBV3-1,many,TRBJ2-5,TRBD2,CASKTSGQETQYF,TGTGCCAGCAAGACTAGCGGCCAAGAGACCCAGTACTTC
TRBV20-1,few,TRBJ2-1,TRBD1,CSTPGRQGVRNEQFF,TGCAGTACCCCTGGGCGGCAGGGGGTACGAAATGAGCAGTTCTTC
TRBV20-1,.,TRBJ1-1,TRBD1,CSARVGRGGTEAFF,TGCAGTGCTAGAGTGGGCAGGGGGGGCACTGAAGCTTTCTTT
TRBV19,few,TRBJ2-3,TRBD1,CASSNGQGSDTQYF,TGTGCCAGTAGTAACGGACAGGGATCTGATACGCAGTATTTT
TRBV6-2/TRBV6-3,.,TRBJ2-7,.,CASSRPDGYYEQYF,TGTGCCAGCAGTAGGCCTGACGGCTACTACGAGCAGTACTTC
TRBV29-1,few,TRBJ2-7,.,CSVEGPTGRSYEQYF,TGCAGCGTTGAAGGCCCGACAGGTCGTTCCTACGAGCAGTACTTC
TRBV7-9,.,TRBJ1-6,.,CASSPRGLTLNSPLHF,TGTGCCAGCAGCCCTAGGGGTCTCACCCTAAATTCACCCCTCCACTTT
TRBV4-2,.,TRBJ2-3,.,CASSQDEGVVTDTQYF,TGTGCCAGCAGCCAAGATGAGGGGGTTGTCACAGATACGCAGTATTTT
TRBV5-1,.,TRBJ1-2,.,CASSVDQGWGYTF,TGCGCCAGCAGCGTCGACCAGGGCTGGGGCTACACCTTC
TRBV9,.,TRBJ2-7,.,CASSTGQTSSCEQYF,TGTGCCAGCAGCACCGGACAGACCAGCTCCTGCGAGCAGTACTTC
TRBV9,.,TRBJ2-7,.,CASSVDRGEGEQYF,TGTGCCAGCAGCGTAGACAGGGGGGAGGGCGAGCAGTACTTC
TRBV12-3/TRBV12-4,.,TRBJ2-2,TRBD2,CASSFLLAGGPSGELFF,TGTGCCAGCAGTTTCCTACTAGCGGGAGGGCCATCCGGGGAGCTGTTTTTT
TRBV29-1,many,TRBJ1-6,TRBD1,CSAGTGGIGSPLHF,TGCAGCGCAGGGACAGGGGGGATCGGATCACCCCTCCACTTT
TRBV7-2,.,TRBJ2-1,TRBD2,CASTTGGNSYNEQFF,TGTGCCAGCACGACGGGAGGGAACTCCTACAATGAGCAGTTCTTC
TRBV5-1,.,TRBJ1-2,TRBD1,CASSSTGQGEGYTF,TGCGCCAGCAGCTCGACCGGACAGGGTGAGGGCTACACCTTC
TRBV3-1,many,TRBJ2-7,.,CASSQDWKYEQYF,TGTGCCAGCAGCCAAGATTGGAAATACGAGCAGTACTTC
TRBV28,few,TRBJ1-5,.,CASSPTDGHNQPQHF,TGTGCCAGCAGTCCCACCGACGGACACAATCAGCCCCAGCATTTT
TRBV11-2,few,TRBJ2-1,TRBD2,CASSKAGEFYNEQFF,TGTGCCAGCAGCAAAGCGGGAGAGTTCTACAATGAGCAGTTCTTC
TRBV11-2,few,TRBJ2-4,TRBD1,CASSIRTGPLKNIQYF,TGTGCCAGCAGCATCAGGACAGGCCCCTTGAAAAACATTCAGTACTTC
TRBV20-1,.,TRBJ2-1,.,CSAENRDHNEQFF,TGCAGTGCGGAGAACAGGGACCACAATGAGCAGTTCTTC
TRBV7-2,few,TRBJ1-5,TRBD1,CASSPDRTNQPQHF,TGTGCCAGCAGCCCGGACAGGACTAATCAGCCCCAGCATTTT
TRBV29-1,.,TRBJ2-1,.,CSANPYNEQFF,TGCAGCGCCAACCCCTACAATGAGCAGTTCTTC
TRBV5-1,many,TRBJ2-1,.,CASSLGSGRTGREQFF,TGCGCCAGCAGTCTCGGTAGCGGCCGAACCGGAAGGGAGCAGTTCTTC